This T cell receptor beta chain was obtained from a study of OX40 agonist ivuxolimab in advanced cancers. Looking at the study overall: Six ivuxolimab dose levels, 0.01 to 10 mg/kg, were given intravenously every 2 weeks. Males comprised 82.7% of the group, whose mean age was roughly 64 years (range 23 to 79). Three patients showed partial responses: one hepatocellular carcinoma and two cutaneous melanoma cases.

A history of autoimmune disease or systemic immunosuppression excluded patients. This CDR3 has 15 amino acids. The V gene's germline CDR1 is SGHRS and CDR2 YFSETQ. V was clipped by 5 bases and J by 3 bases; unmatched bases: 10. Libraries were prepared by immunoSEQ multiplex PCR; TCRdb keeps only in-frame clonotypes and omits some of them. In the table there are about 77,000 clones, around 83% of which are singletons. The chain recombines TRBV5-1 with TRBJ2-7, with 8 bases that match TRBD2. Here the sequenced sample was CD4+ or CD8+ T cells sorted from blood, taken in a trial of the OX40 agonist ivuxolimab. This TCR derives from an adult with an advanced solid tumor such as melanoma, head and neck, liver or kidney cancer. The CDR3 DNA sequence: TGCGCCAGCAGGCGCCGGGAGGGATCCTTCTACGAGCAGTACTTC. Translating gives CASRRREGSFYEQYF.